Sequencing of this T cell receptor beta chain was carried out in a study of untreated major depressive disorder. With regard to this clone: Its cognate antigen is unknown.

DSM-IV major depressive disorder patients had Hamilton Rating Scale scores of 18 or more. CD4+ T cell purity was typically approximately 94%. Repertoires were generated with immunoSEQ multiplex PCR, while TCRdb's copy carries only in-frame clones and drops some. The sample holds some 13,000 clones, 80% to 95% seen once. Whole-study results and caveats: Compared with controls, depressed patients showed more TRBV05-01 (Vbeta 5.1) usage in CD4+ T cells.

CDR1 GTSNPN and CDR2 SVGIG come from the germline V gene (reference sequence). The CDR3 loop spans 14 amino acids. V trimming: 3 bases; J trimming: 5 bases; junction bases outside the gene matches: 4. The sequencing input was CD4+ T cells from PBMCs. The TCR sequence derives from a woman under 40 with major depressive disorder. This chain joins TRBV30 and TRBJ2-1; TRBD2 matches at 10 bases. CDR3: CAWSLAGAHNEQFF. For the CDR3, the DNA is TGTGCCTGGAGCCTAGCGGGAGCCCACAATGAGCAGTTCTTC. Looking up the rest from reference TRBV30 and TRBJ2-1 gives the full variable domain: SQTIHQWPATLVQPVGSPLSLECTVEGTSNPNLYWYRQAAGRGLQLLFYSVGIGQISSEVPQNLSASRPQDRQFILSSKKLLLSDSGFYLCAWSLAGAHNEQFFGPGTRLTVL.